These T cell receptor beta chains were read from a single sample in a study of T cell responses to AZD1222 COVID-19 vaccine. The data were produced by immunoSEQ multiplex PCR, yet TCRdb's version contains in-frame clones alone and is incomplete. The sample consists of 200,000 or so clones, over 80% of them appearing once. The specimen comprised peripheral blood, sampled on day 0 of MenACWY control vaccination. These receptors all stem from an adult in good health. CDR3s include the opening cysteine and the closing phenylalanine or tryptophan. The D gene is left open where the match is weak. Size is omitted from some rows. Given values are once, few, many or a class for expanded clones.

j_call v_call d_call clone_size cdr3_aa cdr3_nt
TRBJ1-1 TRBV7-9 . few CASSLVDTEAFF TGTGCCAGCAGCTTAGTAGACACTGAAGCTTTCTTT
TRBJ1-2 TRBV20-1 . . CGVLPNYGYTF TGCGGGGTATTACCTAACTATGGCTACACCTTC
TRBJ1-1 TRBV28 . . CASRPVQGLNTEAFF TGTGCCAGCAGGCCGGTCCAGGGGTTGAACACTGAAGCTTTCTTT
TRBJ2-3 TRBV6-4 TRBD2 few CASSETSGGTDTQYF TGTGCCAGCAGTGAGACTAGCGGGGGCACAGATACGCAGTATTTT
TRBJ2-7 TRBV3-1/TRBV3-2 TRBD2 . CASSPELATTYEQYF TGTGCCAGCAGCCCCGAACTAGCGACAACCTACGAGCAGTACTTC
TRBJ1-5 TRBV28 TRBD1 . CASSLLGTGALPKPQHF TGTGCCAGCAGTTTATTGGGGACAGGGGCCCTCCCGAAGCCCCAGCATTTT
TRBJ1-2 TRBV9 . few CASSVHRPNGYGYTF TGTGCCAGCAGCGTCCACAGGCCCAACGGGTATGGCTACACCTTC
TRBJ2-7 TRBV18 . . CASSPQEGVGHEQYF TGTGCCAGCTCACCCCAGGAGGGGGTCGGGCACGAGCAGTACTTC
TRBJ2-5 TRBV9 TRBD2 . CASSGEDLAGGETQYF TGTGCCAGCAGCGGAGAGGACCTAGCGGGAGGGGAGACCCAGTACTTC
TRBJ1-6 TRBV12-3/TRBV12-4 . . CASKGVGVSPLHF TGTGCCAGCAAGGGGGTGGGGGTTTCACCCCTCCACTTT